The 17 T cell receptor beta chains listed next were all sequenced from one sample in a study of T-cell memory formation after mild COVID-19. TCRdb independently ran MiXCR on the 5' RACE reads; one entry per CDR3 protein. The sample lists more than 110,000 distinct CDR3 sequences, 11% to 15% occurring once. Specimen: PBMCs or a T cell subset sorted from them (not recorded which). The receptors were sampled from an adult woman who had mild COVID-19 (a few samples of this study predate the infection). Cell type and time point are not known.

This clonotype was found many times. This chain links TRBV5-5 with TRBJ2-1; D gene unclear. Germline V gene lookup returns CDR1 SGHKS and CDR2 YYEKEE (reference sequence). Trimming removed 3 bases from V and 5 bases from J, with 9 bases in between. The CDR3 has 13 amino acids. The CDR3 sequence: CASSSDWNNEQFF. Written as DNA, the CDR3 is TGTGCCAGCAGCTCAGACTGGAACAATGAGCAGTTCTTC.

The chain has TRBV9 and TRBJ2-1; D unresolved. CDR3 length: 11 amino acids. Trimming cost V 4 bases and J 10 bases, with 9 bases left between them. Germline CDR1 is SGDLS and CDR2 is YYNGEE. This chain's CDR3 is CASSSSSEQFF. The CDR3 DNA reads TGTGCCAGCAGCTCCAGTAGCGAGCAGTTCTTC.

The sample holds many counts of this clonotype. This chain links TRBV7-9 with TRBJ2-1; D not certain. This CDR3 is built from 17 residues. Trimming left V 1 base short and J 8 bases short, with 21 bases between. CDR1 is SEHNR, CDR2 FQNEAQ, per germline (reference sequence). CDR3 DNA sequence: TGTGCCAGCAGCTTAGTTGGTGAAGGTATGACGGGCGATGAGCAGTTCTTC. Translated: CASSLVGEGMTGDEQFF.

CDR3 region: CASSEPKGAYNSPLHF. The CDR3 region has the DNA TGTGCCAGCAGTGAACCTAAAGGGGCTTATAATTCACCCCTCCACTTT. The V call is TRBV6-1, the J call TRBJ1-6; possible D gene TRBD1, 5 bases. Germline V gene lookup returns CDR1 MNHNS and CDR2 SASEGT. Trimming left V 2 bases short and J 4 bases short, with 12 bases between. This CDR3 spans 16 amino acids.

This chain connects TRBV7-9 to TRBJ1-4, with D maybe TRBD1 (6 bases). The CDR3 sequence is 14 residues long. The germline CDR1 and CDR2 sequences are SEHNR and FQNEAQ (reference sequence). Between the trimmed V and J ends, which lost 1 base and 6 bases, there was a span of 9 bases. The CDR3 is CASSLVTGDEKLFF. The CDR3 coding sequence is TGTGCCAGCAGCTTAGTGACAGGCGATGAAAAACTGTTTTTT. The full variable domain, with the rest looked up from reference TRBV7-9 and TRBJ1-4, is DTGVSQNPRHKITKRGQNVTFRCDPISEHNRLYWYRQTLGQGPEFLTYFQNEAQLEKSRLLSDRFSAERPKGSFSTLEIQRTEQGDSAMYLCASSLVTGDEKLFFGSGTQLSVL.

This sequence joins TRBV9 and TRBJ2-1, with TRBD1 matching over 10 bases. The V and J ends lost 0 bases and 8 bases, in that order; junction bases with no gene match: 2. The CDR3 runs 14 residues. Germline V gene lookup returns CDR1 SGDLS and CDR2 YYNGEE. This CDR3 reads CASSVGQGAYEQFF. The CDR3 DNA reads TGTGCCAGCAGCGTAGGACAGGGGGCGTATGAGCAGTTCTTC.

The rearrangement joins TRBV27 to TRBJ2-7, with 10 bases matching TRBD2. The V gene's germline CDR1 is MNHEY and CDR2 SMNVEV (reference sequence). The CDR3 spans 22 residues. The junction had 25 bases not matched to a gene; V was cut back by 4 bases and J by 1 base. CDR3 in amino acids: CASSSHGTSAPNLGFMSYEQYF. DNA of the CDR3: TGTGCCAGCAGTTCGCACGGGACTAGCGCGCCGAATCTAGGGTTCATGTCCTACGAGCAGTACTTC.

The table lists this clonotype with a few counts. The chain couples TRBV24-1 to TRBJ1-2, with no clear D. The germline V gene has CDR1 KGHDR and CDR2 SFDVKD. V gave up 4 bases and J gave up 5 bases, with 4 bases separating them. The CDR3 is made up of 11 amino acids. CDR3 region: CATSDPYGYTF. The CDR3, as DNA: TGTGCCACCAGTGACCCATATGGCTACACCTTC.

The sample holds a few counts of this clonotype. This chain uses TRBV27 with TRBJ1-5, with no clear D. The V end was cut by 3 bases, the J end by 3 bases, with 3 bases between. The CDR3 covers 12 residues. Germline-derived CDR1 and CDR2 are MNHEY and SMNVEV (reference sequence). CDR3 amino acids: CASSFPNQPQHF. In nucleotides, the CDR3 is TGTGCCAGCAGTTTCCCCAATCAGCCCCAGCATTTT.

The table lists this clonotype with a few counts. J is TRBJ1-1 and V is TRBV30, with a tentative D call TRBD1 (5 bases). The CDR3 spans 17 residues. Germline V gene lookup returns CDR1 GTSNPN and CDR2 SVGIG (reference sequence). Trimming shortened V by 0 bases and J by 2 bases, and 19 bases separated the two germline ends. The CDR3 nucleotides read TGTGCCTGGAGTGTACGAAATCCCGGACACCTAAACACTGAAGCTTTCTTT. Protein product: CAWSVRNPGHLNTEAFF.

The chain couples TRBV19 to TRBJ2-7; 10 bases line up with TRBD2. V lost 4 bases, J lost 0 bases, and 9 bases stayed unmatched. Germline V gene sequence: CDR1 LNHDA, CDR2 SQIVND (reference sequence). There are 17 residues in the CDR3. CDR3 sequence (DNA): TGTGCCAGTAGTACTGGGACTAGCGTCGACCGCTCCTACGAGCAGTACTTC. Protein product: CASSTGTSVDRSYEQYF.

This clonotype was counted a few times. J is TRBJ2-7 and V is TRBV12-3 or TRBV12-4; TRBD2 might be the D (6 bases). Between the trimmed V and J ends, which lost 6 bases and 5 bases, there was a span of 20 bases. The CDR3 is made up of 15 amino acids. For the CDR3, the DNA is TGTGCCAGCAGCTCCCCTGCGGGGAGAGAAGACGAGCAGTACTTC. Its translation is CASSSPAGREDEQYF.

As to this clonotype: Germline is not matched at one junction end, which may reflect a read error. CDR3 sequence (DNA): TGTGCCAGCAGCTTAGTGACTAGCGGGCCTTCCTACAAGCAGTACTTC. It specifies CASSLVTSGPSYKQYF. The V call is TRBV11-2, the J call TRBJ2-7; the match to TRBD2 covers 10 bases. Germline values: CDR1 SGHAT, CDR2 FQNNGV. This CDR3 has 16 residues.

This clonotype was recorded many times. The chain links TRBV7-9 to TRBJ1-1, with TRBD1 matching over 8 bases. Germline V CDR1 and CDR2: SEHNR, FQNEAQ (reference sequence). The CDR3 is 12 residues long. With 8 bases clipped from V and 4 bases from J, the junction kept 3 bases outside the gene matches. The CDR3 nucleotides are TGTGCCAGCGGACAGGGAGGCACTGAAGCTTTCTTT. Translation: CASGQGGTEAFF. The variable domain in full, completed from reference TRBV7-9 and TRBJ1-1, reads DTGVSQNPRHKITKRGQNVTFRCDPISEHNRLYWYRQTLGQGPEFLTYFQNEAQLEKSRLLSDRFSAERPKGSFSTLEIQRTEQGDSAMYLCASGQGGTEAFFGQGTRLTVV.

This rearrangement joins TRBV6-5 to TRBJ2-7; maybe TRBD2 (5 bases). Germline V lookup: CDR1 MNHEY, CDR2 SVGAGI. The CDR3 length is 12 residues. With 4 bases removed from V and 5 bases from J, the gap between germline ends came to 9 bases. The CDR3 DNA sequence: TGTGCCAGCAGTTGGGGAGATGACGAGCAGTACTTC. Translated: CASSWGDDEQYF.

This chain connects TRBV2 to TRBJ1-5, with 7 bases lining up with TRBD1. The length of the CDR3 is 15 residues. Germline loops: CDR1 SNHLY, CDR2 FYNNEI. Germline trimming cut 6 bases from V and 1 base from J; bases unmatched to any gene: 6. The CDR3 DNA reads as TGTGCCAGCAGGACAGGGTACATGAGCAATCAGCCCCAGCATTTT. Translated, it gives CASRTGYMSNQPQHF.

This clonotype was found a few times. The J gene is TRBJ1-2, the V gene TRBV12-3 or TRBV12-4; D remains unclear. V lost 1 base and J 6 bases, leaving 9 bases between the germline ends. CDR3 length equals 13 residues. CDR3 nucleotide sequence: TGTGCCAGCAGTTTAGAGGAGCTAGATGGCTACACCTTC. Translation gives CASSLEELDGYTF.